This record concerns one TCR beta chain sequence. Its antigen is as yet unknown. These data are taken from a study of cytomegalovirus exposure and HLA in healthy donors. Across the whole study: Within the Caucasian-associated ancestry cluster were approximately 77% of the roughly 380 genotyped donors.

The PCR contained 60 Vbeta and 13 Jbeta primers. Sequencing was performed with immunoSEQ multiplex PCR; in TCRdb, only in-frame clones are kept and a portion is missing. The top ten clones hold about 3.5% of a sample with roughly 120,000 clones, about four fifths of them seen once. Study-wide findings and caveats: Presence/absence analyses took donor sequencing depth as roughly uniform. With DRB1 most and HLA-C fewest, TCR association rates differed between HLA loci in a later analysis.

Losses at the gene ends were 8 bases for V and 6 bases for J; bases not matched to a gene: 11. Germline assignment: CDR1 LNHDA and CDR2 SQIVND (reference sequence). This CDR3 region has 14 residues. The chain links TRBV19 to TRBJ2-7; TRBD1 aligns across 9 bases. The sequencing input was PBMCs. This TCR came from a man in his forties or fifties in good health and CMV-seronegative. The CDR3 sequence: CASHSGTGFGEQYF. The DNA for the CDR3 is TGTGCCAGTCACTCCGGGACAGGGTTCGGCGAGCAGTACTTC.